The 23 T cell receptor beta chains below were found in one sample sequenced in a study of molecular identifiers for immune sequencing clone quantification. Each CDR3 protein is one row after TCRdb ran MiXCR on the PCR reads. The sample yields hundreds of thousands of distinct CDR3 sequences, about 25% seen once. Sequencing input: naive CD8+ T cells from blood, with Jurkat cell RNA spiked in. The subset is: FACS-sorted CD8+CD4-CCR7+CD45RA+ naive T cells. The receptor source for this set is a human donor in good health. Some libraries in this study had Jurkat cell RNA spiked in.

This clonotype showed up just a few times. The chain is built from TRBV7-9 and TRBJ2-5, with D tentatively TRBD1 or TRBD2 (5 bases each). Trimming stripped 3 bases from V and 9 bases from J, with 14 bases between. This CDR3 has 13 amino acids. Germline V gene data show CDR1 as SEHNR and CDR2 as FQNEAQ (reference sequence). The CDR3, as DNA: TGTGCCAGCAGCTTCAGAGGGACGTTGGCCCAGTACTTC. It translates to CASSFRGTLAQYF.

A word on this clonotype: One junction end does not reproduce the germline sequence, and a read error may be involved. CDR3 residues: CASSGWTGRAGADVLTF. In DNA, the CDR3 is TGTGCCAGCAGTGGCTGGACAGGGAGGGCCGGGGCCGACGTCCTGACTTTC. V gene TRBV12-3 or TRBV12-4 combines with J gene TRBJ2-6, with D possibly being TRBD1 (8 bases). This CDR3 has 17 amino acids.

This clonotype was found a few times. The chain joins TRBV12-3 or TRBV12-4 to TRBJ2-2, with D possibly TRBD1 on 5 matching bases. The germline V and J ends were trimmed by 2 bases and 5 bases, with 9 bases remaining between them. This CDR3 is 14 amino acids long. The CDR3 DNA reads as TGTGCCAGCAGTTTACAGGGTTGGACCGGGGAGCTGTTTTTT. It specifies CASSLQGWTGELFF.

CDR3 region: CASSPHGQGVYGTNEKLFF. CDR3 sequence (DNA): TGCGCCAGCAGTCCTCACGGACAGGGGGTATACGGAACTAATGAAAAACTGTTTTTT. The chain recombines TRBV5-1 with TRBJ1-4, with 10 bases fitting TRBD1. Germline CDR1 and CDR2: SGHRS and YFSETQ. V lost 5 bases, J lost 1 base, and 14 bases stayed unmatched. The CDR3 consists of 19 residues.

This clonotype has just a few counts. The chain employs TRBV4-3 and TRBJ1-1, with a possible D match to TRBD1 (5 bases). Trimming took off 3 bases at V and 6 bases at J, with 11 bases between the two ends. Germline CDR1 LGHNA, CDR2 YSLEER. There are 13 residues in the CDR3. This CDR3 reads CASSQRGTAEAFF. The DNA of the CDR3 is TGCGCCAGCAGCCAGCGCGGGACGGCTGAAGCTTTCTTT.

This clonotype has ten or more counts. V usage is TRBV20-1 and J usage is TRBJ2-5, with 10 bases fitting TRBD2. CDR3 size: 14 residues. V lost 6 bases to trimming and J lost 7 bases; unmatched junction nucleotides: 11. In germline, CDR1 is DFQATT, CDR2 SNEGSKA (reference sequence). As DNA, the CDR3 is TGCAGTGCCCCAAAGCGGGAGGGCATGGTGACCCAGTACTTC. This sequence encodes CSAPKREGMVTQYF.

About this clonotype: One end of the junction does not line up with germline, which may come from a read error. The chain carries TRBV9 and TRBJ2-5, with a possible D match to TRBD2 (6 bases). CDR1 and CDR2 (germline): SGDLS, YYNGEE. This CDR3 comprises 15 residues. CDR3 in DNA: TGTGCCAGCAGCGTTGGTCCGGGAGTAGGAAAGACCCAGCACTTC. It yields the protein CASSVGPGVGKTQHF. Based on the CDR3 plus reference TRBV9 and TRBJ2-5, the full variable domain is DSGVTQTPKHLITATGQRVTLRCSPRSGDLSVYWYQQSLDQGLQFLIQYYNGEERAKGNILERFSAQQFPDLHSELNLSSLELGDSALYFCASSVGPGVGKTQHFGPGTRLLVL.

This clonotype was observed a handful of times. The chain is built from TRBV27 and TRBJ2-5, with 8 bases lining up with TRBD2. Germline assignment: CDR1 MNHEY and CDR2 SMNVEV (reference sequence). With 2 bases clipped from V and 5 bases from J, the junction kept 16 bases outside the gene matches. This CDR3 contains 18 residues. The CDR3 nucleotides are TGTGCCAGCAGTTTAGGTGGAGCGGGGGCCTTACCAATGGAGACCCAGTACTTC. Its protein product is CASSLGGAGALPMETQYF.

This clonotype showed up many times. The V gene is TRBV7-6, the J gene TRBJ2-5; 8 nucleotides match TRBD1. The CDR3 loop spans 16 amino acids. V was clipped by 5 bases and J by 5 bases; unmatched bases: 13. Germline loops: CDR1 SGHVS, CDR2 FNYEAQ. The chain's CDR3 is CASSPQTGALLETQYF. CDR3 DNA: TGTGCCAGCAGCCCCCAGACAGGGGCACTTCTCGAGACCCAGTACTTC.

As regards this clonotype: Its ends do not fully match the called genes, so a read error is possible. The chain is built from TRBV7-9 and TRBJ1-1; 9 bases fit TRBD1. Germline loops: CDR1 SEHNR, CDR2 FQNEAQ (reference sequence). The CDR3 has 15 residues. This CDR3 is CAISSNRGPNTEAFF. Here the CDR3 DNA reads TGTGCCATCAGCTCAAACAGGGGGCCGAACACTGAAGCTTTCTTT.

This clonotype was detected only a few times. The chain combines TRBV20-1 with TRBJ1-3; D gene uncertain. The germline gives CDR1 DFQATT, CDR2 SNEGSKA (reference sequence). The CDR3 is 17 residues long. Trimming removed 0 bases from V and 3 bases from J, with 18 bases in between. The CDR3 bases are TGCAGTGCTAGAGATTTGAGTGCCGCGGAGCATGGAAACACCATATATTTT. Protein product: CSARDLSAAEHGNTIYF.

This clonotype was picked up many times. The CDR3 spells CSARDLRGSTDTQYF. The CDR3 bases are TGCAGTGCTAGAGATCTTCGCGGAAGCACAGATACGCAGTATTTT. This chain links TRBV20-1 with TRBJ2-3; no clear D gene. Deletions cut 0 bases from V and 0 bases from J, with 10 bases between. The CDR3 has 15 amino acids. CDR1 is DFQATT, CDR2 SNEGSKA, per germline (reference sequence).

In its sample, this clonotype was seen a few times. V is TRBV30 and J is TRBJ2-5, with 10 bases identical to TRBD1. After removal of 1 base from V and 4 bases from J, the junction contained 0 bases not matched to a gene. The CDR3 sequence is 13 residues long. Germline values: CDR1 GTSNPN, CDR2 SVGIG (reference sequence). CDR3 amino acids: CAWSGDRGETQYF. The CDR3 DNA reads as TGTGCCTGGAGTGGGGACAGGGGAGAGACCCAGTACTTC.

This clonotype was seen at least ten times. J is TRBJ2-2 and V is TRBV29-1, with D unclear. The CDR3 loop spans 13 amino acids. CDR1 is SQVTM, CDR2 ANQGSEA, per germline. The germline V and J ends were trimmed by 7 bases and 6 bases, with 15 bases remaining between them. CDR3 DNA sequence: TGCAGCGCACAACTTACAGTGTCCGGGGAGCTGTTTTTT. Its translation is CSAQLTVSGELFF.

This clonotype was counted a few times. The V gene is TRBV6-2 or TRBV6-3, the J gene TRBJ2-7, with TRBD2 as a possible D gene (6 bases). V gave up 3 bases and J gave up 2 bases, with 8 bases separating them. Germline lookup yields CDR1 MNHEY and CDR2 SVGEGT. The CDR3 totals 13 residues. CDR3 DNA sequence: TGTGCCAGCAGTTATTGGGAGGCCTACGAGCAGTACTTC. Amino acid sequence: CASSYWEAYEQYF.

A few counts support this clonotype. The chain recombines TRBV6-2 or TRBV6-3 with TRBJ2-7, with 7 bases lining up with TRBD2. Trimming at V came to 2 bases and at J to 7 bases, leaving 5 bases not matched to a gene. This CDR3 comprises 13 residues. Germline V lookup: CDR1 MNHEY, CDR2 SVGEGT. CDR3 region: CASSYGGVREQYF. In DNA form, the CDR3 reads TGTGCCAGCAGTTACGGGGGGGTGAGGGAGCAGTACTTC.

This clonotype has more than one count but fewer than ten. The chain joins TRBV19 to TRBJ2-4; D ambiguous. Trimming pared 4 bases from V and 1 base from J, leaving 17 bases between. The CDR3 is made up of 17 amino acids. Per the germline V gene, CDR1 is LNHDA and CDR2 is SQIVND (reference sequence). The CDR3 is CASSTLGRLGAKNIQYF. The CDR3, as DNA: TGTGCCAGTAGTACCCTTGGGCGGCTCGGGGCCAAAAACATTCAGTACTTC.

Remarks on this clonotype: One end of the junction is discordant with germline, which a read error may explain. J is TRBJ2-7 and V is TRBV25-1; no definite D call. The CDR3 extends over 17 amino acids. Germline CDR1 is MGHDK and CDR2 is SYGVNS. The CDR3 sequence is CTSSDRAGTYLPYEQYF. CDR3 DNA: TGTACCAGCAGTGACCGGGCCGGCACTTATCTCCCCTACGAGCAGTACTTC.

This clonotype has more than one count but fewer than ten. The chain employs TRBV19 and TRBJ2-7; 12 nucleotides agree with TRBD1. The V gene end was trimmed by 4 bases and the J gene end by 6 bases; junction bases not matched to a gene: 7. This CDR3 is built from 15 residues. Germline V gene lookup returns CDR1 LNHDA and CDR2 SQIVND (reference sequence). CDR3 region: CASSKPGQGAPEQYF. In DNA, the CDR3 is TGTGCCAGTAGTAAACCGGGACAGGGGGCGCCCGAGCAGTACTTC.

This clonotype was seen repeatedly, ten times or more. J is TRBJ1-1 and V is TRBV4-3; a possible D gene is TRBD1 (5 bases). This CDR3 is 14 amino acids long. Trimming took 0 bases from V and 7 from J, leaving 12 bases between them. CDR1 and CDR2 from the germline V gene are LGHNA and YSLEER. The CDR3 region is CASSQDLGQGEAFF. For the CDR3, the DNA is TGCGCCAGCAGCCAAGATCTGGGGCAGGGTGAAGCTTTCTTT.

As for this clonotype: This may arise from a read error, as a much more abundant clone is one base away. V and J are TRBV12-3 or TRBV12-4 and TRBJ2-5, with D possibly matching TRBD2 (5 bases). Trimming removed 6 bases at V and 5 bases at J, with 10 bases between. This CDR3 spans 12 amino acids. The CDR3 loop is CASSVDFETQYF. In nucleotides, the CDR3 is TGTGCCAGCAGCGTGGACTTCGAGACCCAGTACTTC.

Only a few counts were recorded for this clonotype. The chain carries TRBV20-1 and TRBJ2-7, with no clear D. Germline V gives CDR1 DFQATT, CDR2 SNEGSKA (reference sequence). Between the trimmed V and J ends, which lost 3 bases and 1 base, there was a span of 10 bases. This CDR3 is built from 13 residues. The DNA of the CDR3 is TGCAGTGCTAGGTCACCGAATTCCTACGAGCAGTACTTC. Translation: CSARSPNSYEQYF.

Concerning this clonotype itself: Just one base apart from a much larger clone, this may be a read error. This sequence joins TRBV12-3 or TRBV12-4 and TRBJ1-1, with 9 nucleotides matching TRBD1. The CDR3 loop spans 13 amino acids. The CDR3 region is CASNWDRVTEVFF. The CDR3 DNA reads TGTGCCAGCAACTGGGACAGGGTGACTGAAGTTTTCTTT.